The 7 T cell receptor beta chains presented below share a single source sample, sequenced in a study of blood T cell repertoires in COVID-19. Repertoires were generated with immunoSEQ multiplex PCR, while TCRdb's copy carries only in-frame clones and drops some. This table has more than 250,000 clones, under 90% appearing once. Sequenced input: peripheral blood. These receptors all come from a human donor in a cohort sampled during active COVID-19.

The chain uses TRBV4-1 and TRBJ2-5; 8 bases match TRBD1. The length of the CDR3 is 16 residues. Germline CDR1 reads MGHRA; CDR2 reads YSYEKL. J lost 5 bases, V lost 0 bases, and 8 bases had no gene match. CDR3 bases: TGCGCCAGCAGCCAAGATCTTCACGGGACAGGCGAGACCCAGTACTTC. Translation: CASSQDLHGTGETQYF.

CDR3 in amino acids: CASSQGRLLANEQFF. The DNA of the CDR3 is TGTGCCAGCAGCCAGGGGAGACTTCTGGCAAATGAGCAGTTCTTC. The chain couples TRBV3-1 (or the pseudogene TRBV3-2) to TRBJ2-1; D perhaps matches TRBD2 (5 bases). Trimming stripped 3 bases from V and 7 bases from J, with 16 bases between. CDR1 and CDR2 (germline): LGHDT, YNNKEL (reference sequence). This CDR3 comprises 15 residues.

The chain combines TRBV2 with TRBJ1-6; D possibly corresponds to TRBD1 (6 bases). Trimming stripped 4 bases from V and 9 bases from J, with 13 bases between. The CDR3 is made up of 14 amino acids. Germline V gene data show CDR1 as SNHLY and CDR2 as FYNNEI. Here the CDR3 DNA reads TGTGCCAGCAGTGTAGGGCAGGGGCCTTCACCCCTCCACTTT. Protein: CASSVGQGPSPLHF. Full variable domain (missing parts from reference TRBV2 and TRBJ1-6): EPEVTQTPSHQVTQMGQEVILRCVPISNHLYFYWYRQILGQKVEFLVSFYNNEISEKSEIFDDQFSVERPDGSNFTLKIRSTKLEDSAMYFCASSVGQGPSPLHFGNGTRLTVT.

V gene TRBV7-6 combines with J gene TRBJ2-1; 8 bases agree with TRBD1. The CDR3 runs 15 residues. Looked up from germline, CDR1 is SGHVS and CDR2 is FNYEAQ. With 5 bases clipped from V and 7 bases from J, the junction kept 10 bases outside the gene matches. CDR3 loop: CASSPSRQGRNEQFF. DNA for the CDR3: TGTGCCAGCAGCCCTTCCCGACAGGGGAGGAATGAGCAGTTCTTC.

The rearrangement uses TRBV6-5 and TRBJ1-5; D may be TRBD1 (5 bases). The CDR3 runs 15 residues. The ends were cut back, 6 bases at V and 7 bases at J, with 19 bases in the middle. Germline values: CDR1 MNHEY, CDR2 SVGAGI. The CDR3 DNA reads TGTGCCAGCAGAACCGTACGGGGGTCAGGCCAGCCCCAGCATTTT. Its translation is CASRTVRGSGQPQHF.

The chain recombines TRBV11-2 with TRBJ1-1, with a tentative D call TRBD1 (5 bases). This CDR3 is built from 12 residues. Germline values: CDR1 SGHAT, CDR2 FQNNGV. Trimming left V 4 bases short and J 11 bases short, with 14 bases between. The CDR3 DNA follows: TGTGCCAGCAGCTCGGTGACTGGGGGGGCTTTCTTT. It yields the protein CASSSVTGGAFF. The whole variable domain, filled in from reference TRBV11-2 and TRBJ1-1, reads EAGVAQSPRYKIIEKRQSVAFWCNPISGHATLYWYQQILGQGPKLLIQFQNNGVVDDSQLPKDRFSAERLKGVDSTLKIQPAKLEDSAVYLCASSSVTGGAFFGQGTRLTVV.

This clone was counted once. The chain links TRBV24-1 to TRBJ2-7; D might be TRBD1 (5 bases). With 3 bases removed from V and 1 base from J, the gap between germline ends came to 33 bases. CDR1 KGHDR and CDR2 SFDVKD come from the germline V gene. The CDR3 has 22 amino acids. CDR3 loop: CATSDPFRTFMAPITSSYEQYF. The DNA for the CDR3 is TGTGCCACCAGTGATCCTTTTAGGACATTCATGGCGCCCATTACCTCATCCTACGAGCAGTACTTC.